This record concerns one T cell receptor beta chain sequence. One end of the junction fails to match germline, which may point to a read error. TCRdb reanalysed the multiplex PCR reads using MiXCR and keeps one entry per CDR3 protein. The table shows about 230,000 distinct CDR3 sequences, with around 32% occurring only once. Breast cancer patients provided tissue from their axillary draining lymph nodes. The entry originates in a study of breast tumors, draining lymph nodes, adjacent tissues. CDR3 length: 15 residues. The germline gives CDR1 MNHEY, CDR2 SVGEGT. This receptor was identified in a female donor with breast cancer. Some clones in this sample may be carry-over from other donors' samples. V gene TRBV6-2 or TRBV6-3 combines with J gene TRBJ2-1, with 7 bases that match TRBD2. The sequenced sample consisted of axillary lymph node tissue. The CDR3 sequence: CASSSSGASYNAQFF. The CDR3 DNA is TGTGCCAGCAGTTCGAGCGGGGCCTCCTACAATGCGCAGTTCTTC.